These 2 T cell receptor beta chains came from one sample sequenced in a study of blood T cell repertoires in COVID-19. Libraries were prepared by immunoSEQ multiplex PCR; TCRdb keeps only in-frame clonotypes and omits some of them. The sample has over 250,000 clones, 88% seen once. Sequencing was done on a sample of peripheral blood. All receptors come from a woman aged 40 to 49 who had recovered from COVID-19.

V usage is TRBV7-2 and J usage is TRBJ2-1, with TRBD1 matching over 9 bases. The ends lost 5 bases at V and 1 base at J; junction bases unmatched: 6. This CDR3 is 16 amino acids long. The germline CDR1 and CDR2 sequences are SGHTA and FQGNSA. The CDR3 region is CASSPGTGQSYNEQFF. CDR3 bases: TGTGCCAGCAGCCCGGGGACAGGGCAGTCCTACAATGAGCAGTTCTTC.

J is TRBJ1-2 and V is TRBV24-1, with D possibly matching TRBD1 (5 bases). Trimming removed 4 bases at V and 4 bases at J, with 15 bases between. The CDR3 runs to 15 residues. Per germline, CDR1 KGHDR and CDR2 SFDVKD. CDR3 in DNA: TGTGCCACCAGTGACCCCGGGGCGGGGCCCTATGGCTACACCTTC. It encodes CATSDPGAGPYGYTF.